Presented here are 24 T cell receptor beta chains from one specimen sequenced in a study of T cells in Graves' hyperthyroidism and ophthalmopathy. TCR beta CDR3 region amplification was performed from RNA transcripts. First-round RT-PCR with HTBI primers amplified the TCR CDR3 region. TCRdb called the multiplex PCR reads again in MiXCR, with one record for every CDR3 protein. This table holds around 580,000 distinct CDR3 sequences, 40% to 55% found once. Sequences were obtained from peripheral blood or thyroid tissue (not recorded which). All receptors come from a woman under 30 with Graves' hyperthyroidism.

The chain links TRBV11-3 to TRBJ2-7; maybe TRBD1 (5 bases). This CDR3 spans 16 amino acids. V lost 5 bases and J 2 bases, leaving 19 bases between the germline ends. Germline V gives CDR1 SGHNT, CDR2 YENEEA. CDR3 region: CASSPRSPGQPYEQYF. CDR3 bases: TGTGCCAGCAGCCCAAGGTCCCCAGGGCAACCCTACGAGCAGTACTTC. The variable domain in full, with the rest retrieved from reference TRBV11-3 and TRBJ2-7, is EAGVVQSPRYKIIEKKQPVAFWCNPISGHNTLYWYLQNLGQGPELLIRYENEEAVDDSQLPKDRFSAERLKGVDSTLKIQPAELGDSAVYLCASSPRSPGQPYEQYFGPGTRLTVT.

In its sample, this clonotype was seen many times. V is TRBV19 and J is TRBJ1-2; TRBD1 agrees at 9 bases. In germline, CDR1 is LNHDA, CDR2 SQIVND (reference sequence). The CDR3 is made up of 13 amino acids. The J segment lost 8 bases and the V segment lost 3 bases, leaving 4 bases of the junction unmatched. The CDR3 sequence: CASSMGTGKGYTF. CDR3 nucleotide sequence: TGTGCCAGTAGTATGGGGACAGGGAAAGGCTACACCTTC.

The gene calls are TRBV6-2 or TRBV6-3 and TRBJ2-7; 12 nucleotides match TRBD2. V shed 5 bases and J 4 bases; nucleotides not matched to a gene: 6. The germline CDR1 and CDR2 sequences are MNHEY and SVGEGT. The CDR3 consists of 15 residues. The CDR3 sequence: CASSEWTSGTYEQYF. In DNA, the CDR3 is TGTGCCAGCAGTGAATGGACTAGCGGGACGTACGAGCAGTACTTC.

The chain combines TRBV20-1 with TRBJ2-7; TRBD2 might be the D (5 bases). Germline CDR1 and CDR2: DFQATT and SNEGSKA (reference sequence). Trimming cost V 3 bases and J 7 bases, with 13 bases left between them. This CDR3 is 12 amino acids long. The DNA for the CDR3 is TGCAGTGCTAGCGGCATCTCGGGGGAGCAGTACTTC. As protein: CSASGISGEQYF.

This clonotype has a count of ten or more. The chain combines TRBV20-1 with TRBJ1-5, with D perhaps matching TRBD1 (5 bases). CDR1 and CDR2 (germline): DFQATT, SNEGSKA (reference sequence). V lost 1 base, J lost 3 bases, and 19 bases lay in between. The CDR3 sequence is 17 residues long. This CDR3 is CSARGGWRSGTNQPQHF. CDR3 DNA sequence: TGCAGTGCTAGAGGCGGGTGGAGGTCGGGGACCAATCAGCCCCAGCATTTT.

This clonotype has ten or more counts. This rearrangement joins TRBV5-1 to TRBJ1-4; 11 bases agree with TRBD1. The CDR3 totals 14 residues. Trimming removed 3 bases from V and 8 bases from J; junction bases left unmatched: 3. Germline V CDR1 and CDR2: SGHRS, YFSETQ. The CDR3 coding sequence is TGCGCCAGCAGCTCGGGACAGGGGGAGGAAAAACTGTTTTTT. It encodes CASSSGQGEEKLFF.

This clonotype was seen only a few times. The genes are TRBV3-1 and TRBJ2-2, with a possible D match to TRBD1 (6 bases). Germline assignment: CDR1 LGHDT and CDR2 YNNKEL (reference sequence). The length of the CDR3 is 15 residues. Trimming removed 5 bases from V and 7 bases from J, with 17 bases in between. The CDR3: CASSKATGIVGELFF. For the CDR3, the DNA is TGTGCCAGCAGCAAGGCAACAGGGATCGTCGGGGAGCTGTTTTTT.

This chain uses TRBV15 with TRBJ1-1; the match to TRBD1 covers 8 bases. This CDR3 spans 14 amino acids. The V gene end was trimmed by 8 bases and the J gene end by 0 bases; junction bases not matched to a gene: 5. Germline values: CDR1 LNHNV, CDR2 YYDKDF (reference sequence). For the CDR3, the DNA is TGTGCCACCGTGGGACAGGACTTGAACACTGAAGCTTTCTTT. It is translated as CATVGQDLNTEAFF.

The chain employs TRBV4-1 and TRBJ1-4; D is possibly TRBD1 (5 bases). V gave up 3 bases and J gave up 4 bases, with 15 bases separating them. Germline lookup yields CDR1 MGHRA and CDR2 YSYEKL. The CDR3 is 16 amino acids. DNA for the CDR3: TGCGCCAGCAGCCAGGCACAGGACGGTCTTAATGAAAAACTGTTTTTT. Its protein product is CASSQAQDGLNEKLFF.

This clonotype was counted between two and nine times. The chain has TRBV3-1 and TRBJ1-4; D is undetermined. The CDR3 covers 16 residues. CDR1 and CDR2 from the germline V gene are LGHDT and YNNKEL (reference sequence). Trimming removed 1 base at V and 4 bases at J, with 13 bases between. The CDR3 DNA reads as TGTGCCAGCAGCCAAGTCCGGCGGAGTGTTAATGAAAAACTGTTTTTT. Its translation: CASSQVRRSVNEKLFF.

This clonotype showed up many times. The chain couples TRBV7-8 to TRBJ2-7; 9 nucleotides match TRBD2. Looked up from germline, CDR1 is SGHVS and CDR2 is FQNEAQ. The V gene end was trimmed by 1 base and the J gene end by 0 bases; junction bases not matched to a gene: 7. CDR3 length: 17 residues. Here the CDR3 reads CASSLVRGRAFSYEQYF. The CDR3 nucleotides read TGTGCCAGCAGCTTAGTTCGCGGGAGGGCCTTCTCCTACGAGCAGTACTTC.

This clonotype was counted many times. CDR3 in amino acids: CSVECAPSGYGYTF. The CDR3 region has the DNA TGCAGCGTTGAATGCGCCCCGAGTGGCTATGGCTACACCTTC. The chain is built from TRBV29-1 and TRBJ1-2; no firm D call. V lost 2 bases and J lost 4, with 14 bases in between. Germline-derived CDR1 and CDR2 are SQVTM and ANQGSEA. The CDR3 consists of 14 residues.

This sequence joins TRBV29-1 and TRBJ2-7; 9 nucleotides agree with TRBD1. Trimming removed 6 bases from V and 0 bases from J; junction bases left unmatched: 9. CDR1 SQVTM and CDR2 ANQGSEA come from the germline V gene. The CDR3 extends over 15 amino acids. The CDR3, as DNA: TGCAGCGTCTTAAGGACAGGGGCCAGCTCCTACGAGCAGTACTTC. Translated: CSVLRTGASSYEQYF.

In DNA form, the CDR3 reads TGCGCCAGCAGCCCAAAGGCCTTTTTACACGAGCAGTACTTC. This translates into CASSPKAFLHEQYF. The chain links TRBV4-1 to TRBJ2-7; no definite D call. The CDR3 is 14 amino acids. The germline V gene encodes CDR1 MGHRA and CDR2 YSYEKL. Deletions cut 4 bases from V and 5 bases from J, with 15 bases between.

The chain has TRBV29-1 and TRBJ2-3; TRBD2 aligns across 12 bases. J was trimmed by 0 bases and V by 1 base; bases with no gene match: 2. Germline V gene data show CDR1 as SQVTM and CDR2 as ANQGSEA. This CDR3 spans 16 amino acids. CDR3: CSVEGTSGTSTDTQYF. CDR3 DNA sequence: TGCAGCGTTGAAGGGACTAGCGGGACTAGCACAGATACGCAGTATTTT.

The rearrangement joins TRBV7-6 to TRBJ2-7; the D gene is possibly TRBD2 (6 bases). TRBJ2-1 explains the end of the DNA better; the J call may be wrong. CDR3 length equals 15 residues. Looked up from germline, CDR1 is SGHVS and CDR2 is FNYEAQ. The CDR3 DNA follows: TGTGCCAGCAGCGGTACTAGCTCTGGTTTCGATGAGCAGTTCTTC. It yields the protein CASSGTSSGFDEQFF.

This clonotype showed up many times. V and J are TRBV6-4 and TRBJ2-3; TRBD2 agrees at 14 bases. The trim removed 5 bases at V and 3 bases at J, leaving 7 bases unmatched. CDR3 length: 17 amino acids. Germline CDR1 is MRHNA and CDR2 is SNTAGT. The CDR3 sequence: CASSPGTSGSGTDTQYF. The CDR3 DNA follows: TGTGCCAGCAGTCCCGGGACTAGCGGGAGCGGGACAGATACGCAGTATTTT.

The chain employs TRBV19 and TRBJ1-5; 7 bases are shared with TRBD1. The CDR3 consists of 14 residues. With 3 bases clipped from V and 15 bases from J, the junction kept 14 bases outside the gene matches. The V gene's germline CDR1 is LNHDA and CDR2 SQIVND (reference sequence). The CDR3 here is CASSMPTGNGYGHF. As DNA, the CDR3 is TGTGCCAGTAGTATGCCGACAGGGAACGGGTACGGGCATTTT.

CDR3 loop: CASSPPWGDYTF. The CDR3 bases are TGTGCCAGCAGTCCTCCTTGGGGGGACTACACCTTC. The V call is TRBV7-9, the J call TRBJ1-2; D might be TRBD1 (5 bases). The CDR3 totals 12 residues. The V end lost 6 bases, the J end lost 10 bases, and 15 bases lay between the germline ends. CDR1 is SEHNR, CDR2 FQNEAQ, per germline (reference sequence). The whole variable domain, remainder taken from reference TRBV7-9 and TRBJ1-2, is DTGVSQNPRHKITKRGQNVTFRCDPISEHNRLYWYRQTLGQGPEFLTYFQNEAQLEKSRLLSDRFSAERPKGSFSTLEIQRTEQGDSAMYLCASSPPWGDYTFGSGTRLTVV.

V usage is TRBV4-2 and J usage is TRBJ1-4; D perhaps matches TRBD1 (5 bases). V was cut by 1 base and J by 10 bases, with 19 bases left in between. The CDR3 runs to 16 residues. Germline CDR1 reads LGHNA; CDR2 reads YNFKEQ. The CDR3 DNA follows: TGTGCCAGCAGCCAAGTTCCGGCAGGGACCCGAGGAAAACTGTTTTTT. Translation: CASSQVPAGTRGKLFF.

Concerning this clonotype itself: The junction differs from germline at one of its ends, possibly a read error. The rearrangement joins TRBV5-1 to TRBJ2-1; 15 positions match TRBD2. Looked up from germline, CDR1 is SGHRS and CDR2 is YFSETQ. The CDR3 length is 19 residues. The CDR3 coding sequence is TGCGCCAACAGCTTGGCCTACGGGACTAGCGGGAGGAACTACAATGAGCAGTTCTTC. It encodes CANSLAYGTSGRNYNEQFF.

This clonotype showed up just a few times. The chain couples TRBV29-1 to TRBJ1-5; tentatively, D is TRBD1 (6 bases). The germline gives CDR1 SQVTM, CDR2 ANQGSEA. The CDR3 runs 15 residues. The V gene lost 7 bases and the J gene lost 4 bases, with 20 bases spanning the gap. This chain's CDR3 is CSGSARGGWNQPQHF. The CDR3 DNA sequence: TGCAGCGGATCTGCCAGGGGTGGCTGGAATCAGCCCCAGCATTTT. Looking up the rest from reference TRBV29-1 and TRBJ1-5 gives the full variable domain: SAVISQKPSRDICQRGTSLTIQCQVDSQVTMMFWYRQQPGQSLTLIATANQGSEATYESGFVIDKFPISRPNLTFSTLTVSNMSPEDSSIYLCSGSARGGWNQPQHFGDGTRLSIL.

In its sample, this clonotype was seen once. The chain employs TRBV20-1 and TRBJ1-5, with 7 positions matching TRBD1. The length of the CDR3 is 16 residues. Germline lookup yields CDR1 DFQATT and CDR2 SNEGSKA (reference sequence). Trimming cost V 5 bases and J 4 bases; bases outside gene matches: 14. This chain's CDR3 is CSAGGLAGQTNQPQHF. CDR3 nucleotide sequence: TGCAGTGCTGGGGGACTAGCGGGACAGACGAATCAGCCCCAGCATTTT.

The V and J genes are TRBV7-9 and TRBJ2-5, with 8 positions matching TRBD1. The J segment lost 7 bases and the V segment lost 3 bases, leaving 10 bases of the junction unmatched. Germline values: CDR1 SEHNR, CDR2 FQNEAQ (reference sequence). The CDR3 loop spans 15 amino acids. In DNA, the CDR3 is TGTGCCAGCAGCTTTTACAGGGGGAGAAGGGTGACCCAGTACTTC. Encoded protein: CASSFYRGRRVTQYF.